Following are 12 T cell receptor beta chains from one sample sequenced in a study of T cell responses to AZD1222 COVID-19 vaccine. Sequenced by immunoSEQ multiplex PCR; TCRdb stores in-frame clones only, minus some. The sample has over 110,000 clones, roughly 90% seen once. The sequences come from peripheral blood, collected 28 days after the second AZD1222 dose. The receptors stem from an adult who received the AZD1222 COVID-19 vaccine.

The V gene is TRBV7-9, the J gene TRBJ1-3, with a tentative D call TRBD1 (6 bases). V dropped 4 bases and J dropped 0 bases, with 16 bases sitting between them. Germline V CDR1 and CDR2: SEHNR, FQNEAQ (reference sequence). The CDR3 covers 17 residues. CDR3 bases: TGTGCCAGCAGCTCCCCGGACAGAGTCGTCTCTGGAAACACCATATATTTT. Translated: CASSSPDRVVSGNTIYF.

Only one count was recorded for this clone. The chain employs TRBV7-8 and TRBJ2-7, with TRBD1 matching over 8 bases. The CDR3 loop spans 12 amino acids. The germline CDR1 and CDR2 sequences are SGHVS and FQNEAQ. V trimming: 5 bases; J trimming: 9 bases; junction bases outside the gene matches: 6. As DNA, the CDR3 is TGTGCCAGCAGCGCAGGACAGGGCCGGCAGTACGTC. Amino acids: CASSAGQGRQYV.

The chain employs TRBV7-2 and TRBJ2-3, with 7 bases lining up with TRBD2. This CDR3 comprises 16 residues. Looked up from germline, CDR1 is SGHTA and CDR2 is FQGNSA. The ends lost 5 bases at V and 3 bases at J; junction bases unmatched: 11. CDR3 DNA sequence: TGTGCCAGCAGCCCGGGGGGTGGGTTTTTGACAGATACGCAGTATTTT. Its translation is CASSPGGGFLTDTQYF.

This chain uses TRBV11-2 with TRBJ1-5; no definite D call. CDR1 SGHAT and CDR2 FQNNGV come from the germline V gene. This CDR3 contains 13 residues. The ends were cut back, 5 bases at V and 7 bases at J, with 12 bases in the middle. The CDR3 loop reads CASSSSHGQPQHF. The CDR3 nucleotides are TGTGCCAGCAGCAGCAGTCACGGACAGCCCCAGCATTTT.

The chain is built from TRBV19 and TRBJ1-4; no definite D call. V was trimmed by 0 bases and J by 0 bases, leaving 8 bases between them. CDR1 and CDR2 (germline): LNHDA, SQIVND (reference sequence). The CDR3 loop spans 16 amino acids. The CDR3 spells CASSIDLWATNEKLFF. The CDR3 nucleotides read TGTGCCAGTAGTATAGATCTCTGGGCAACTAATGAAAAACTGTTTTTT.

This chain uses TRBV18 with TRBJ1-6, with D perhaps matching TRBD1 (6 bases). The V and J ends lost 2 bases and 10 bases respectively, with 18 bases between them. CDR3 length equals 16 residues. Germline V lookup: CDR1 KGHSH, CDR2 LQKENI. The CDR3 sequence is CASSPYPGHPDSPLHF. The CDR3 DNA is TGTGCCAGCTCACCATACCCGGGACACCCGGACTCACCCCTCCACTTT.

This chain connects TRBV27 to TRBJ2-7, with 10 bases lining up with TRBD2. From germline, CDR1 is MNHEY and CDR2 SMNVEV (reference sequence). The CDR3 spans 16 residues. The V segment lost 2 bases and the J segment 1 base; nucleotides outside the gene matches: 5. Written as DNA, the CDR3 is TGTGCCAGCAGTTTACGCTCTAGCGGGAGATCCTACGAGCAGTACTTC. This gives the protein CASSLRSSGRSYEQYF.

In its sample, this clone was seen once. The chain recombines TRBV9 with TRBJ1-1; D is unclear. The V end was cut by 3 bases, the J end by 3 bases, with 24 bases between. There are 18 residues in the CDR3. Germline CDR1 is SGDLS and CDR2 is YYNGEE. This CDR3 reads CASSGLPSSRIRHTEAFF. As DNA, the CDR3 is TGTGCCAGCAGCGGACTTCCATCCAGCCGAATACGGCACACTGAAGCTTTCTTT.

The CDR3 is CASSLAGGYGYTF. CDR3 coding DNA: TGTGCCAGCAGTTTAGCAGGAGGCTATGGCTACACCTTC. The chain combines TRBV27 with TRBJ1-2; no clear D gene. V was shortened by 2 bases and J by 4 bases, with 8 bases between the two germline ends. Germline lookup yields CDR1 MNHEY and CDR2 SMNVEV (reference sequence). The CDR3 covers 13 residues.

The chain has TRBV6-6 and TRBJ1-1; no firm D call. The CDR3 has 15 amino acids. The V gene's germline CDR1 is MNHNY and CDR2 SVGAGI (reference sequence). V was trimmed by 7 bases and J by 1 base, leaving 16 bases between them. The CDR3 region has the DNA TGTGCCAGCACCCTGACCGGACGGAAGAACACTGAAGCTTTCTTT. Protein product: CASTLTGRKNTEAFF.

J is TRBJ2-7 and V is TRBV11-1; 7 bases line up with TRBD1. Germline assignment: CDR1 SGHAT and CDR2 FQDESV (reference sequence). The CDR3 consists of 15 residues. The J segment lost 1 base and the V segment lost 6 bases, leaving 9 bases of the junction unmatched. For the CDR3, the DNA is TGTGCCAGCAGGCCCGACAGGGTAGGATCCTACGAGCAGTACTTC. It specifies CASRPDRVGSYEQYF.

The genes are TRBV18 and TRBJ1-5, with D perhaps matching TRBD1 (6 bases). There are 14 residues in the CDR3. Between the trimmed V and J ends, which lost 3 bases and 3 bases, there was a span of 9 bases. Germline V gives CDR1 KGHSH, CDR2 LQKENI. CDR3 sequence: CASSPDRINQPQHF. The CDR3 DNA is TGTGCCAGCTCACCCGACAGGATCAATCAGCCCCAGCATTTT.